This is a list of T cell receptor beta chains from one sample in a study of blood T cell repertoires in COVID-19. Data came from immunoSEQ multiplex PCR; TCRdb stores just in-frame clones and leaves some out. The sample has roughly 130,000 clones; about four fifths are singletons. Sequences were obtained from peripheral blood. The receptors were sampled from a woman younger than 45 who had recovered from COVID-19. Both conserved end residues are part of each CDR3. D genes are given only for firm matches. The size of a clone is reported for some rows only, either as once, few or many, or as a class for expanded clones.

clone_size,d_call,v_call,j_call,cdr3_aa,cdr3_nt
NA,NA,TRBV5-6,TRBJ2-5,CASTTRWAGAETQYF,TGTGCCAGCACCACACGGTGGGCAGGGGCAGAGACCCAGTACTTC
once,TRBD1,TRBV2,TRBJ1-2,CASSIDRGYGYTF,TGTGCCAGCAGTATTGACAGGGGCTATGGCTACACCTTC
NA,NA,TRBV18,TRBJ1-1,CASSFGGGGTEAFF,TGTGCCAGCTCTTTTGGGGGGGGCGGCACTGAAGCTTTCTTT
NA,TRBD1,TRBV5-1,TRBJ2-7,CASSLGQGVYEQYF,TGCGCCAGCAGCCTCGGACAGGGGGTTTACGAGCAGTACTTC
few,TRBD2,TRBV5-8,TRBJ2-7,CASSLRAGPSSYEQYF,TGTGCCAGCAGCTTGCGAGCGGGGCCTAGCTCCTACGAGCAGTACTTC
NA,NA,TRBV7-3,TRBJ2-1,CASSLGGARSGEQFF,TGTGCCAGCAGCCTAGGGGGGGCCCGGTCCGGTGAGCAGTTCTTC
NA,NA,TRBV18,TRBJ2-7,CASSPGTGISSYEQYF,TGTGCCAGCTCACCGGGAACAGGGATTAGCTCCTACGAGCAGTACTTC
once,TRBD2,TRBV30,TRBJ2-7,CAWTTSGDSTYEQYF,TGTGCCTGGACCACTAGCGGGGACTCAACCTACGAGCAGTACTTC
NA,NA,TRBV29-1,TRBJ1-1,CSQTRGYTEAFF,TGCAGCCAGACCAGGGGTTACACTGAAGCTTTCTTT
NA,TRBD2,TRBV2,TRBJ2-3,CASTPGGGRGTQYF,TGTGCCAGCACCCCGGGGGGGGGCCGGGGTACGCAGTATTTT
NA,NA,TRBV5-1,TRBJ1-1,CASSLEGRGNTEAFF,TGCGCCAGCAGCTTGGAGGGAAGGGGTAACACTGAAGCTTTCTTT
NA,NA,TRBV5-1,TRBJ2-1,CASSLQAGTLYNEQFF,TGCGCCAGCAGCTTGCAGGCCGGGACTCTTTACAATGAGCAGTTCTTC
NA,NA,TRBV27,TRBJ1-5,CASSRVRGQPQHF,TGTGCCAGCAGCAGGGTTAGAGGTCAGCCCCAGCATTTT
NA,NA,TRBV5-1,TRBJ1-1,CASSSGRGAKTEAFF,TGCGCCAGCAGCTCCGGCCGGGGGGCGAAGACTGAAGCTTTCTTT
NA,NA,TRBV7-2,TRBJ2-5,CASSLEGWGTQYF,TGTGCCAGCAGCCTGGAGGGCTGGGGGACCCAGTACTTC
NA,TRBD1,TRBV4-1,TRBJ2-6,CASTSGQGAAGANVLTF,TGCGCCAGCACATCGGGACAGGGGGCCGCTGGGGCCAACGTCCTGACTTTC
NA,NA,TRBV20-1,TRBJ2-7,CSALGGYEQYF,TGCAGTGCCTTAGGAGGATACGAGCAGTACTTC
NA,NA,TRBV19,TRBJ2-7,CASSVGLASYEQYF,TGTGCCAGTAGTGTCGGACTTGCCTCCTACGAGCAGTACTTC
NA,TRBD1,TRBV19,TRBJ1-6,CASSSDAGTVGTLHF,TGTGCCAGTAGTTCAGACGCCGGGACAGTCGGAACCCTCCACTTT
NA,NA,TRBV7-3,TRBJ2-6,CASSPTGGSGANVLTF,TGTGCCAGCAGCCCGACAGGTGGATCCGGGGCCAACGTCCTGACTTTC
once,TRBD1,TRBV27,TRBJ1-2,CASSSTRDRGQPNYGYTF,TGTGCCAGCAGTAGTACCCGGGACAGGGGGCAACCTAACTATGGCTACACCTTC
NA,NA,TRBV11-2,TRBJ2-2,CASSVRTANTGELFF,TGTGCCAGCAGCGTTCGGACAGCGAACACCGGGGAGCTGTTTTTT
NA,TRBD1,TRBV27,TRBJ2-1,CASSLSGDRAGYNEQFF,TGTGCCAGCAGTTTATCGGGGGACAGGGCCGGCTACAATGAGCAGTTCTTC
NA,NA,TRBV5-1,TRBJ1-5,CASSLDGNNQPQHF,TGCGCCAGCAGCTTGGACGGGAACAATCAGCCCCAGCATTTT
NA,NA,TRBV6-1,TRBJ1-5,CASSAGRGPPRSNQPQHF,TGTGCCAGCAGTGCGGGCAGGGGCCCTCCGAGGAGCAATCAGCCCCAGCATTTT
NA,NA,TRBV7-3,TRBJ1-2,CASPAGVWGYTF,TGTGCCAGTCCAGCAGGGGTATGGGGCTACACCTTC
NA,TRBD1,TRBV11-2,TRBJ1-4,CASSFYRGEKLFF,TGTGCCAGCAGCTTCTACAGGGGTGAAAAACTGTTTTTT
NA,NA,TRBV6-5,TRBJ1-2,CASTQGHRGNYGYTF,TGTGCCAGCACCCAGGGACACCGAGGGAACTATGGCTACACCTTC
once,NA,TRBV5-8,TRBJ1-1,CASSLEAGLLNTEAFF,TGTGCCAGCAGCTTGGAGGCGGGACTTCTGAACACTGAAGCTTTCTTT
NA,NA,TRBV5-1,TRBJ2-5,CASTREPGETQYF,TGCGCCAGCACCCGCGAGCCGGGGGAGACCCAGTACTTC
once,NA,TRBV3-1/TRBV3-2,TRBJ1-2,CASSQDLGIGGYTF,TGTGCCAGCAGCCAAGATCTAGGCATTGGTGGCTACACCTTC
NA,TRBD1,TRBV24-1,TRBJ2-2,CATSGGGGRNTGELFF,TGTGCCACCAGTGGAGGGGGCGGTAGGAACACCGGGGAGCTGTTTTTT
few,TRBD1,TRBV30,TRBJ1-1,CAWRGQIEAFF,TGTGCCTGGAGGGGACAGATTGAAGCTTTCTTT
NA,NA,TRBV2,TRBJ1-1,CASILQATGNTEAFF,TGTGCCAGCATCTTACAGGCCACAGGGAACACTGAAGCTTTCTTT
NA,TRBD1,TRBV2,TRBJ1-4,CASGRQGVEKLFF,TGTGCCAGCGGGAGACAGGGGGTGGAAAAACTGTTTTTT
NA,TRBD1,TRBV25-1,TRBJ2-5,CASSLPTGAGETQYF,TGTGCCAGCAGTTTGCCGACAGGGGCTGGGGAGACCCAGTACTTC
NA,NA,TRBV7-8,TRBJ1-2,CASSPREQSPGYTF,TGTGCCAGCAGCCCCAGGGAACAAAGTCCTGGCTACACCTTC
NA,TRBD2,TRBV5-4,TRBJ2-7,CASPLAGAGGEQYF,TGTGCCAGCCCCTTAGCGGGGGCTGGCGGGGAGCAGTACTTC
few,TRBD2,TRBV2,TRBJ2-5,CASSVPRTSAGETQYF,TGTGCCAGCAGCGTACCACGGACTAGCGCGGGCGAGACCCAGTACTTC
NA,NA,TRBV6-6,TRBJ2-3,CASILAATDTQYF,TGTGCCAGCATCTTGGCTGCCACAGATACGCAGTATTTT